One sample yielded the 15 T cell receptor beta chains listed below, sequenced in a study of blood T cell repertoires in COVID-19. Libraries were prepared by immunoSEQ multiplex PCR; TCRdb keeps only in-frame clonotypes and omits some of them. In the table there are around 47,000 clones, 88% of which are singletons. The sample consisted of peripheral blood. These receptor sequences come from a man aged 50-60 years with active COVID-19.

The V and J genes are TRBV19 and TRBJ2-2; TRBD2 matches 7 bases. The CDR3 consists of 15 residues. The germline V gene has CDR1 LNHDA and CDR2 SQIVND (reference sequence). The V and J ends lost 3 bases and 1 base, in that order; junction bases with no gene match: 2. The CDR3 sequence: CASSMGLLNTGELFF. CDR3 coding DNA: TGTGCCAGTAGTATGGGACTATTGAACACCGGGGAGCTGTTTTTT.

V gene TRBV10-3 combines with J gene TRBJ2-1; TRBD1 aligns across 7 bases. The junction had 11 bases not matched to a gene; V was cut back by 4 bases and J by 5 bases. Germline values: CDR1 ENHRY, CDR2 SYGVKD. The CDR3 is 16 residues long. This chain's CDR3 is CAISVVQGTPNNEQFF. The CDR3 coding sequence is TGTGCCATCAGTGTAGTACAGGGGACGCCGAACAATGAGCAGTTCTTC.

The genes are TRBV7-8 and TRBJ1-5; perhaps TRBD1 as D (5 bases). V was shortened by 1 base and J by 5 bases, with 15 bases between the two germline ends. The CDR3 covers 16 residues. CDR1 SGHVS and CDR2 FQNEAQ come from the germline V gene. This CDR3 is CASSLGSRVIHQPQHF. The CDR3 DNA is TGTGCCAGCAGCTTAGGTTCCAGGGTCATCCATCAGCCCCAGCATTTT.

The chain links TRBV7-8 to TRBJ2-3; D is possibly TRBD2 (7 bases). V shed 0 bases and J shed 0 bases, with 16 bases lying between them. The CDR3 is 18 residues long. In germline, CDR1 is SGHVS, CDR2 FQNEAQ. The chain's CDR3 is CASSLAAGALPSTDTQYF. The CDR3 region has the DNA TGTGCCAGCAGCTTAGCTGCGGGGGCCCTCCCGAGCACAGATACGCAGTATTTT.

J is TRBJ1-4 and V is TRBV10-3; D is perhaps TRBD1 (6 bases). Deletions cut 5 bases from V and 3 bases from J, with 13 bases between. Germline CDR1 is ENHRY and CDR2 is SYGVKD. The CDR3 sequence is 15 residues long. The CDR3 sequence: CAISSSGESNEKLFF. In nucleotides, the CDR3 is TGTGCCATCAGTTCCTCAGGGGAGTCTAATGAAAAACTGTTTTTT.

With respect to this clone: Other DNA sequences within the sample encode an identical CDR3. This chain connects TRBV11-2 to TRBJ2-7; the match to TRBD1 covers 7 bases. The CDR3 has 12 residues. V lost 2 bases, J lost 6 bases, and 1 base stayed unmatched. Germline V gives CDR1 SGHAT, CDR2 FQNNGV. CDR3 in amino acids: CASSLNRGEQYF. The CDR3, as DNA: TGTGCCAGCAGCTTAAACAGGGGCGAGCAGTACTTC. The full variable domain, in which reference TRBV11-2 and TRBJ2-7 provide the parts outside the CDR3, is EAGVAQSPRYKIIEKRQSVAFWCNPISGHATLYWYQQILGQGPKLLIQFQNNGVVDDSQLPKDRFSAERLKGVDSTLKIQPAKLEDSAVYLCASSLNRGEQYFGPGTRLTVT.

This clone has just one count. The chain links TRBV5-1 to TRBJ2-1; 8 bases match TRBD2. The germline V gene has CDR1 SGHRS and CDR2 YFSETQ. Trimming removed 4 bases from V and 3 bases from J; junction bases left unmatched: 3. The CDR3 is made up of 14 amino acids. CDR3 nucleotide sequence: TGCGCCAGCAGCCGTAGCGGGAACTACAATGAGCAGTTCTTC. Its protein is CASSRSGNYNEQFF.

V gene TRBV7-3 combines with J gene TRBJ2-1; 9 positions agree with TRBD1. CDR1 and CDR2 from the germline V gene are SGHTA and FQGTGA. The CDR3 totals 16 residues. Trimming removed 2 bases from V and 5 bases from J; junction bases left unmatched: 7. The CDR3 region has the DNA TGTGCCAGCAGCTTAGCATCCGGGACAGGGAACAATGAGCAGTTCTTC. This encodes CASSLASGTGNNEQFF.

CDR3: CASSLAAEDDTQYF. The CDR3 DNA reads as TGCGCCAGCAGCTTGGCCGCAGAGGATGATACGCAGTATTTT. The chain couples TRBV5-1 to TRBJ2-3; D uncertain. The CDR3 is made up of 14 amino acids. The V gene's germline CDR1 is SGHRS and CDR2 YFSETQ. With 0 bases removed from V and 6 bases from J, the gap between germline ends came to 11 bases.

The chain is built from TRBV9 and TRBJ2-7; TRBD2 aligns across 10 bases. The CDR3 runs to 13 residues. The V gene's germline CDR1 is SGDLS and CDR2 YYNGEE. The V and J ends lost 1 base and 8 bases, in that order; junction bases with no gene match: 3. CDR3 sequence (DNA): TGTGCCAGCAGCGTACTAGCGGGAGCCCAGCAGTACTTC. Translation: CASSVLAGAQQYF.

The V gene is TRBV28, the J gene TRBJ2-1; D not resolved. The ends were cut back, 4 bases at V and 8 bases at J, with 9 bases in the middle. CDR1 is MDHEN and CDR2 is SYDVKM in the germline V gene. The length of the CDR3 is 12 residues. The CDR3 sequence is CASSSNMDEQFF. The CDR3 DNA is TGTGCCAGCAGTTCTAATATGGATGAGCAGTTCTTC.

Here the CDR3 reads CASSPGQGGDTGELFF. The DNA for the CDR3 is TGTGCCAGTAGCCCGGGACAGGGTGGGGACACCGGGGAGCTGTTTTTT. This chain joins TRBV19 and TRBJ2-2; 9 nucleotides align to TRBD1. The CDR3 runs to 16 residues. The germline V gene has CDR1 LNHDA and CDR2 SQIVND (reference sequence). The V segment lost 6 bases and the J segment 3 bases; nucleotides outside the gene matches: 8. Full variable domain (rest looked up from reference TRBV19 and TRBJ2-2): DGGITQSPKYLFRKEGQNVTLSCEQNLNHDAMYWYRQDPGQGLRLIYYSQIVNDFQKGDIAEGYSVSREKKESFPLTVTSAQKNPTAFYLCASSPGQGGDTGELFFGEGSRLTVL.

This chain uses TRBV28 with TRBJ1-1, with no clear D. This CDR3 comprises 13 residues. V shed 6 bases and J shed 5 bases, with 13 bases lying between them. Germline V gene sequence: CDR1 MDHEN, CDR2 SYDVKM. Here the CDR3 reads CASSPPLRTEAFF. The CDR3 bases are TGTGCCAGCAGCCCCCCTTTGAGGACTGAAGCTTTCTTT.

The V and J genes are TRBV7-3 and TRBJ2-2; weak D call: TRBD1 (5 bases). CDR1 and CDR2 from the germline V gene are SGHTA and FQGTGA. The CDR3 has 14 amino acids. Trimming took off 2 bases at V and 4 bases at J, with 8 bases between the two ends. CDR3 sequence: CASSLPGPTGELFF. The CDR3 nucleotides are TGTGCCAGCAGCTTACCAGGGCCCACCGGGGAGCTGTTTTTT.

The chain combines TRBV19 with TRBJ2-2; D not certain. The CDR3 sequence is 16 residues long. Germline V gene sequence: CDR1 LNHDA, CDR2 SQIVND (reference sequence). V dropped 2 bases and J dropped 1 base, with 11 bases sitting between them. The CDR3 sequence is CASSIIPPVNTGELFF. The CDR3 nucleotides are TGTGCCAGTAGTATAATACCGCCAGTGAACACCGGGGAGCTGTTTTTT.